This T cell receptor (beta chain) emerged from a study of blood T cell repertoires in COVID-19. This CDR3 has 16 residues. V dropped 0 bases and J dropped 5 bases, with 16 bases sitting between them. CDR1 and CDR2 (germline): LGHNA, YNFKEQ. The protocol was immunoSEQ multiplex PCR, while the TCRdb copy is restricted to in-frame clones and leaves out a portion. This sample carries some 200,000 clones, roughly four fifths of them seen once, and the ten largest clones take more than 2%. The sequence came from a woman aged 55-75 years with acute or convalescent COVID-19. This chain joins TRBV4-2 and TRBJ2-5; weak D call: TRBD2 (6 bases). The sequenced sample was peripheral blood. Here the CDR3 DNA reads TGTGCCAGCAGCCAAGATCGCCAGGGACGGGGGGAGACCCAGTACTTC. It is translated as CASSQDRQGRGETQYF.